This T cell receptor (beta chain) was recorded in a study of cytomegalovirus exposure and HLA in healthy donors. Study in general: There were 85 million or so unique TCRs (from HLA-typed donors) in an early data release.

Researchers ran the PCR with 60 Vbeta and 13 Jbeta primers. Using immunoSEQ multiplex PCR, the repertoire was profiled, and TCRdb retains in-frame clones only, with some absent. Of about 35,000 clones in the sample, about 80% were seen once. The CDR3 covers 14 residues. CDR1 is MNHEY and CDR2 is SVGAGI in the germline V gene. The V and J ends lost 6 bases and 0 bases respectively, with 12 bases between them. This clone turned up a few times. This sequence joins TRBV6-5 and TRBJ2-7; possibly TRBD1 for D (6 bases). The sample was PBMCs. The clonotype was recovered from a male donor in good health and CMV-seronegative. Here the CDR3 reads CASSQGSASYEQYF. CDR3 sequence (DNA): TGTGCCAGCAGCCAGGGGTCTGCCTCCTACGAGCAGTACTTC.